Presented here are 4 T cell receptor beta chains from one specimen sequenced in a study of Ad26.COV2.S vaccination and SARS-CoV-2 variants. The protocol was immunoSEQ multiplex PCR, while the TCRdb copy is restricted to in-frame clones and leaves out a portion. This sample carries a few hundred thousand clones, roughly 87% of them seen once, and the ten largest clones take 2.5% to 3.5%. The sample's treatment: approximately 18 received Ad26.COV2.S at low or high dose, single or two shots; five or six received placebo; per-sample allocation not given. It was on day 63 after the first vaccine or placebo injection that samples were taken. The material sequenced was peripheral blood, taken in a trial of Ad26.COV2.S vaccine versus placebo. All receptors derive from a person between 18 and 65 years old who received the Ad26.COV2.S COVID-19 vaccine or a placebo.

The rearrangement links TRBV9 to TRBJ2-3; TRBD2 matches at 12 bases. After removal of 0 bases from V and 5 bases from J, the junction contained 7 bases not matched to a gene. This CDR3 is 17 amino acids long. Germline-derived CDR1 and CDR2 are SGDLS and YYNGEE. The CDR3 spells CASSVGASGRARDTQYF. CDR3 DNA sequence: TGTGCCAGCAGCGTAGGGGCTAGCGGGAGGGCTAGAGATACGCAGTATTTT.

The chain is built from TRBV11-1 and TRBJ2-7; 7 bases are a match to TRBD1. Trimming at V came to 6 bases and at J to 12 bases, leaving 11 bases not matched to a gene. The CDR3 spans 12 residues. Germline V gives CDR1 SGHAT, CDR2 FQDESV (reference sequence). The CDR3 bases are TGTGCCAGCAGGCGACCGGGACAGAATATGTACGTC. It specifies CASRRPGQNMYV.

This chain joins TRBV5-1 and TRBJ2-3, with a tentative D call TRBD2 (6 bases). Trimming shortened V by 2 bases and J by 6 bases, and 16 bases separated the two germline ends. CDR3 length: 15 residues. CDR1 is SGHRS and CDR2 is YFSETQ in the germline V gene. The CDR3 DNA follows: TGCGCCAGCAGCTTTCTCCCGGGGACTGGGGATACGCAGTATTTT. This translates into CASSFLPGTGDTQYF.

V and J are TRBV29-1 and TRBJ2-5, with D maybe TRBD1 (5 bases). With 7 bases removed from V and 1 base from J, the gap between germline ends came to 19 bases. The CDR3 length is 15 residues. Looked up from germline, CDR1 is SQVTM and CDR2 is ANQGSEA. CDR3 residues: CSAPLQGGIQETQYF. The CDR3 DNA follows: TGCAGCGCCCCCCTCCAGGGTGGGATCCAAGAGACCCAGTACTTC.